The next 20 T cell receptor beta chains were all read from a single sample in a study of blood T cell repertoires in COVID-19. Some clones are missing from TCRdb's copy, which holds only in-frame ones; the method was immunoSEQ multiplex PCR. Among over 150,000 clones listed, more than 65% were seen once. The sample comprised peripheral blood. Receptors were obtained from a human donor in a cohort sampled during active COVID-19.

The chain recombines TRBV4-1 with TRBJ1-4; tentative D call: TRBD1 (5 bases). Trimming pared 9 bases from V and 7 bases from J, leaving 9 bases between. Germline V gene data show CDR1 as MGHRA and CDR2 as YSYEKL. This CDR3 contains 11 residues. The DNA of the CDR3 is TGCGCCAGTCAGGGAGGTGAAAAACTGTTTTTT. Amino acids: CASQGGEKLFF.

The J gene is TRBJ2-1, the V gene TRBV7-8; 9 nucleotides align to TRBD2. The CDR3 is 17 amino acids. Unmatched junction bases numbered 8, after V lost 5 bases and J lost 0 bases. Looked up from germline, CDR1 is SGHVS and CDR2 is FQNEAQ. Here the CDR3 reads CASSLLAGTSSYNEQFF. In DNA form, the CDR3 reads TGTGCCAGCAGCCTCCTAGCGGGGACGAGCTCCTACAATGAGCAGTTCTTC.

DNA for the CDR3: TGTGCCAGCAGTTACTATGGGGGGATGGACTACGAGCAGTACTTC. Its protein is CASSYYGGMDYEQYF. V and J are TRBV6-6 and TRBJ2-7; possibly TRBD2 for D (6 bases). CDR3 length equals 15 residues. Germline values: CDR1 MNHNY, CDR2 SVGAGI (reference sequence). V was clipped by 1 base and J by 3 bases, with 13 bases between them.

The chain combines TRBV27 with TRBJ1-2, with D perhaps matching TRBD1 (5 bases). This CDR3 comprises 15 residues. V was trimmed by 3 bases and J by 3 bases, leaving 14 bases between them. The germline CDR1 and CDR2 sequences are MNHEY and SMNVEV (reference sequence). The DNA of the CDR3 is TGTGCCAGCAGTTTCACCCCCGGGGGACACTATGGCTACACCTTC. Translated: CASSFTPGGHYGYTF.

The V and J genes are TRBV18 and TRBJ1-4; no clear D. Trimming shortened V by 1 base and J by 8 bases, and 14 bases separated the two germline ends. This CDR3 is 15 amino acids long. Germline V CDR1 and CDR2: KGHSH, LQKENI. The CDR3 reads CASSPQESRNEKLFF. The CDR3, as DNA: TGTGCCAGCTCACCACAGGAATCGCGGAACGAAAAACTGTTTTTT.

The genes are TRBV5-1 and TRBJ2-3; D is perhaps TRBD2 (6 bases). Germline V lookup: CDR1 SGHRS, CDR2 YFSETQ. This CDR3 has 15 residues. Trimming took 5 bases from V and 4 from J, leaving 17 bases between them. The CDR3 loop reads CASRRAQREADTQYF. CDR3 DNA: TGCGCCAGCAGAAGGGCCCAGAGGGAGGCAGATACGCAGTATTTT.

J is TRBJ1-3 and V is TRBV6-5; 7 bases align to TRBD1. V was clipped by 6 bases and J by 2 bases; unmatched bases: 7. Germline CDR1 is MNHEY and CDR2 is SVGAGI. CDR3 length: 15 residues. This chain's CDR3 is CASSLGQRAGNTIYF. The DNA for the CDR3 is TGTGCCAGCAGCTTGGGACAGCGAGCTGGAAACACCATATATTTT.

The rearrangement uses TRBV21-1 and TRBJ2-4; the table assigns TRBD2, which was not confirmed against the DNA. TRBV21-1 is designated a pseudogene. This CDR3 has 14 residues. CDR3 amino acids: CASSKRLAGGGRDF. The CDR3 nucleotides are TGTGCCAGCAGCAAACGCCTAGCGGGAGGGGGCCGGGACTTC.

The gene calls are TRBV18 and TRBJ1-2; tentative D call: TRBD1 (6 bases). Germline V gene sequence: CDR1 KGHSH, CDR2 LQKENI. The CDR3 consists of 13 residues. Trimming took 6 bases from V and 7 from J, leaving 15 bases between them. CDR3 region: CASSPGGLGGYTF. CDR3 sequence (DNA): TGTGCCAGCTCCCCCGGGGGGCTTGGTGGCTACACCTTC.

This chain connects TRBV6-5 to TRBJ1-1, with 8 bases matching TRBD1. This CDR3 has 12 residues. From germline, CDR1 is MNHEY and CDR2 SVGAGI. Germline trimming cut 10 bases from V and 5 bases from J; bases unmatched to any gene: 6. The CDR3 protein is CAIGQGHTEAFF. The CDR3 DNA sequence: TGTGCCATCGGACAGGGTCATACTGAAGCTTTCTTT.

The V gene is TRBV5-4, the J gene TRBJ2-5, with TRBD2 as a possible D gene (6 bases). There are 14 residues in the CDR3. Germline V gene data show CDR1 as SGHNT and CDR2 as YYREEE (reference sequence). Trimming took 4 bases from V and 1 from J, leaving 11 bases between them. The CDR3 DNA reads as TGTGCCAGCAGCAGGCGGGACGGCCAAGAGACCCAGTACTTC. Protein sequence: CASSRRDGQETQYF. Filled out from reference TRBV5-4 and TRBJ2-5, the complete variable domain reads ETGVTQSPTHLIKTRGQQVTLRCSSQSGHNTVSWYQQALGQGPQFIFQYYREEENGRGNFPPRFSGLQFPNYSSELNVNALELDDSALYLCASSRRDGQETQYFGPGTRLLVL.

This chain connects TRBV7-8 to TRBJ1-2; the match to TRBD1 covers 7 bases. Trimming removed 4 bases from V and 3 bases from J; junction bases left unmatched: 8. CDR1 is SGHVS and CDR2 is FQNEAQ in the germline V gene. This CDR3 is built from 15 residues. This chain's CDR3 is CASSSTGAPDYGYTF. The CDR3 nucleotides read TGTGCCAGCAGCTCTACAGGGGCACCAGACTATGGCTACACCTTC.

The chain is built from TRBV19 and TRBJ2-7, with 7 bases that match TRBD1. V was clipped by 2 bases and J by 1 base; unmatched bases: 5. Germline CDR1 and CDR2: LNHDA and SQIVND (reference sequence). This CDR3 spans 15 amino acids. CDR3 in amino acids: CASSIYRGSSYEQYF. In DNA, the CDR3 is TGTGCCAGTAGTATATACAGGGGTTCTTCCTACGAGCAGTACTTC.

This CDR3 is CASSATLNTEAFF. In DNA, the CDR3 is TGCGCCAGCAGTGCGACACTGAACACTGAAGCTTTCTTT. The chain links TRBV10-1 to TRBJ1-1; D unresolved. Trimming left V 4 bases short and J 0 bases short, with 6 bases between. Germline loops: CDR1 WNHNN, CDR2 SYGVQD (reference sequence). This CDR3 spans 13 amino acids.

The CDR3 DNA is TGCGCCAGCAGCCCTCAAGTACCGGGACTAGCGTTCTCCTACGAGCAGTACTTC. The encoded protein is CASSPQVPGLAFSYEQYF. This sequence joins TRBV5-1 and TRBJ2-7; 10 bases line up with TRBD2. The CDR3 length is 18 residues. V trimming: 4 bases; J trimming: 0 bases; junction bases outside the gene matches: 13. Germline V gene data show CDR1 as SGHRS and CDR2 as YFSETQ. The complete variable domain, with remaining parts taken from reference TRBV5-1 and TRBJ2-7, reads KAGVTQTPRYLIKTRGQQVTLSCSPISGHRSVSWYQQTPGQGLQFLFEYFSETQRNKGNFPGRFSGRQFSNSRSEMNVSTLELGDSALYLCASSPQVPGLAFSYEQYFGPGTRLTVT.

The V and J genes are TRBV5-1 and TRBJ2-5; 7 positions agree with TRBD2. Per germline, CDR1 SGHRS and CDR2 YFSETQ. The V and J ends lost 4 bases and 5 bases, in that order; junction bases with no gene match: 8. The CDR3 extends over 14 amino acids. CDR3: CASSEGTIGETQYF. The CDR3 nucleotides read TGCGCCAGCAGCGAGGGGACTATTGGGGAGACCCAGTACTTC.

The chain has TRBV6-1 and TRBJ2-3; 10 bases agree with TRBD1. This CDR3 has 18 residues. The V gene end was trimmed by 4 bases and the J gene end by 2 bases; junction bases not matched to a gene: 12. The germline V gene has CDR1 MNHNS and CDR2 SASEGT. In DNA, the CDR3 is TGTGCCAGCAGTGTCTCAACTCGGGGACAGGGGTTCACAGATACGCAGTATTTT. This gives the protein CASSVSTRGQGFTDTQYF.

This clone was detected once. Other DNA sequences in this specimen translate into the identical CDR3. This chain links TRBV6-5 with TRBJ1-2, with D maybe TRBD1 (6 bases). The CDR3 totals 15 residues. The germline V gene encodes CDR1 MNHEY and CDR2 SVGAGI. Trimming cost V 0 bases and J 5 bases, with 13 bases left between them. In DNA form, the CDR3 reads TGTGCCAGCAGTTACTCGGGGCAGGGGATTTATGGCTACACCTTC. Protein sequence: CASSYSGQGIYGYTF.

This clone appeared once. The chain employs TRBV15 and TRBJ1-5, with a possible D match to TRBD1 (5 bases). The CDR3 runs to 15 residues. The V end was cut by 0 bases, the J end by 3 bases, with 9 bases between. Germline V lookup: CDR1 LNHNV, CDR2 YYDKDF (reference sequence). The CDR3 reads CATSRDRVDNQPQHF. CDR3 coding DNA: TGTGCCACCAGCAGAGACAGGGTAGACAATCAGCCCCAGCATTTT.

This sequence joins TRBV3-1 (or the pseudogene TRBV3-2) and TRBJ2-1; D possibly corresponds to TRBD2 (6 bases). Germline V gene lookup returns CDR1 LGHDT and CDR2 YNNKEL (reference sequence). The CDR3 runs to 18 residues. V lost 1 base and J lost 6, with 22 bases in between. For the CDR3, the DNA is TGTGCCAGCAGCCAAGCTTTCCCCCTCGGGAGTGCCAGCAATGAGCAGTTCTTC. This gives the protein CASSQAFPLGSASNEQFF.